This T cell receptor beta chain was captured by sequencing in a study of regulatory T cells in long-lasting Graves disease. V gave up 5 bases and J gave up 8 bases, with 12 bases separating them. CDR3 length equals 13 residues. Regarding the study as a whole: Shared public clonotypes totalled approximately 3,000 in persistent patients, compared with about 930 in new patients. TCR diversity was lower in persistent Graves' patients than in newly diagnosed ones. Owing to a sample size that was small, accuracy may have been reduced.

Libraries of TCR beta came from iRepertoire HTBI primers plus Arm-PCR of CDR3 regions. TCRdb used MiXCR to reprocess the multiplex PCR reads, holding one entry per CDR3 protein. The table shows hundreds of thousands of distinct CDR3 sequences, with approximately 29% occurring only once. This clonotype showed up many times. Its specificity is not known. Time point indicated: persistent/refractory GD, antithyroid drugs over 5 years with positive TRAb. After RNA was extracted from PBMCs, the TCR library was made from it. Per American Thyroid Association guidelines, Graves' disease was diagnosed. The source material was peripheral blood mononuclear cells (PBMCs), sampled when the disease was refractory, from a patient treated with antithyroid drugs. The sequence was collected from a female donor with Graves disease. This chain uses TRBV12-3 or TRBV12-4 with TRBJ1-4; a weak D match, TRBD1 (5 bases). The CDR3 sequence: CASSTQGGEKLFF. For the CDR3, the DNA is TGTGCCAGCAGTACTCAGGGAGGCGAAAAACTGTTTTTT.